This paragraph covers one T cell receptor (beta chain) sequence. What it binds is unknown. This entry comes from a study of early stage breast cancer tumors. For the study at large: ER+/PR+/HER2- status applied to about 80% of the 16 invasive breast tumors. Broader study findings: Functional markers like CD4, CD8 and FOXP3 were missed in bulk sequencing. Enriched TCRB sequences shared across patients were mostly commonly generated sequences. Tumors had about 2.5-fold higher T cell density and higher clonality than adjacent normal breast tissue.

The CDR3 is 15 residues long. The ends lost 8 bases at V and 5 bases at J; junction bases unmatched: 14. The germline V gene encodes CDR1 KGHSH and CDR2 LQKENI. The method was immunoSEQ multiplex PCR; TCRdb's version includes in-frame clones alone and lacks a portion of them. The sample has roughly 30,000 clones, about 60% seen once. The source of this sequence is a person aged 45 to 59 with breast cancer. The sample consisted of breast tumor tissue. This chain links TRBV18 with TRBJ1-1; 7 bases are shared with TRBD1. CDR3 region: CASHTGVRIGTEAFF. CDR3 DNA sequence: TGTGCCAGCCACACAGGGGTGCGAATAGGTACTGAAGCTTTCTTT. Filled out from reference TRBV18 and TRBJ1-1, the complete variable domain reads NAGVMQNPRHLVRRRGQEARLRCSPMKGHSHVYWYRQLPEEGLKFMVYLQKENIIDESGMPKERFSAEFPKEGPSILRIQQVVRGDSAAYFCASHTGVRIGTEAFFGQGTRLTVV.